This is a list of T cell receptor beta chains from one sample in a study of CD8+ T cells in alopecia areata. This table comes from immunoSEQ multiplex PCR, and its TCRdb copy is limited to in-frame clones, with some not included. The sample shows 130,000 or so clones, roughly 86% of them seen only once. The sample was CD8+ T cells sorted from blood, taken at week 4, from a patient treated with tofacitinib. These receptor sequences come from a human donor with alopecia areata. Both conserved end residues are trimmed from each CDR3. The size of a clone is reported for some rows only, either as once, few or many, or as a class for expanded clones.

V	size	J	CDR3
TRBV13	NA	TRBJ2-5	ASSPGTGGETQY
TRBV18	NA	TRBJ2-1	ASSPVEGPPSYNEQF
TRBV6-5	NA	TRBJ2-2	ASSYSPTGELF
TRBV7-6	NA	TRBJ2-7	ASSLGGQGYEQY
TRBV25-1	NA	TRBJ2-1	ASSGSGQKF
TRBV29-1	NA	TRBJ2-7	SVEDYEQY
TRBV5-1	NA	TRBJ2-7	ASSGGQGQYEQY
TRBV4-1	NA	TRBJ1-1	ASSQDGQVNTEAF
TRBV25-1	once	TRBJ2-2	ASSEWEGTGTTGELF
TRBV29-1	once	TRBJ2-6	SVEFGHSGANVLT
TRBV7-6	NA	TRBJ2-1	ASSLDSGDYNEQF
TRBV27	NA	TRBJ2-7	ASSLTASYEQY
TRBV30	NA	TRBJ2-2	ARYTENTGELF
TRBV30	NA	TRBJ1-2	ASYHRTGGPYGYT
TRBV19	NA	TRBJ2-3	ASSMGDRVFTDTQY
TRBV29-1	once	TRBJ1-2	SVEHPRDLGGYT
TRBV6-6	NA	TRBJ2-3	ASSYSGGGDTQY
TRBV7-9	NA	TRBJ1-2	ASRPGSYYGYT
TRBV5-1	NA	TRBJ1-1	ASSLEFGGEAF
TRBV29-1	few	TRBJ2-5	SVEEQGDVNQY
TRBV4-1	NA	TRBJ2-7	ASSHTLAGQTEQY
TRBV19	once	TRBJ2-3	ASSVTGSSTDTQY
TRBV4-1	NA	TRBJ1-5	ASSETSTDNQPQH
TRBV9	NA	TRBJ1-1	ASSDVGEAF
TRBV4-1	NA	TRBJ2-7	ASSQVGPGPYEQY
TRBV6-1	NA	TRBJ2-4	ASSVLRGKWDIQY
TRBV11-1	once	TRBJ1-1	AILGGSSTTEAF